Below, 14 T cell receptor beta chains from the same sample are listed, as sequenced in a study of OX40 agonist ivuxolimab in advanced cancers. Sequenced by immunoSEQ multiplex PCR; TCRdb stores in-frame clones only, minus some. The table records about 100,000 clones, around 90% of them present only once. Sequenced material: CD4+ or CD8+ T cells sorted from blood, taken in a trial of the OX40 agonist ivuxolimab. These receptor sequences come from an adult with an advanced solid tumor such as melanoma, head and neck, liver or kidney cancer.

V usage is TRBV6-5 and J usage is TRBJ1-1; D gene ambiguous. This CDR3 region has 15 residues. The ends were cut back, 8 bases at V and 6 bases at J, with 22 bases in the middle. Germline-derived CDR1 and CDR2 are MNHEY and SVGAGI. The CDR3 reads CASRPLQTRVAEAFF. The CDR3 region has the DNA TGTGCCAGCCGACCCCTTCAGACAAGGGTCGCTGAAGCTTTCTTT.

The chain combines TRBV5-1 with TRBJ1-3, with TRBD1 matching over 7 bases. The CDR3 covers 14 residues. With 5 bases clipped from V and 3 bases from J, the junction kept 5 bases outside the gene matches. CDR1 is SGHRS, CDR2 YFSETQ, per germline. CDR3 sequence reads: CASRQGTIGNTIYF. CDR3 coding DNA: TGCGCCAGCAGACAGGGGACAATTGGAAACACCATATATTTT. Drawing the rest from reference TRBV5-1 and TRBJ1-3, the complete variable domain is KAGVTQTPRYLIKTRGQQVTLSCSPISGHRSVSWYQQTPGQGLQFLFEYFSETQRNKGNFPGRFSGRQFSNSRSEMNVSTLELGDSALYLCASRQGTIGNTIYFGEGSWLTVV.

The chain combines TRBV27 with TRBJ2-4, with 7 bases fitting TRBD1. The V segment lost 6 bases and the J segment 5 bases; nucleotides outside the gene matches: 7. This CDR3 is 14 amino acids long. Germline assignment: CDR1 MNHEY and CDR2 SMNVEV (reference sequence). This CDR3 reads CASRPTGPQNIQYF. CDR3 in DNA: TGTGCCAGCAGACCGACAGGGCCACAAAACATTCAGTACTTC.

This clone was recorded a few times. This chain joins TRBV4-3 and TRBJ1-2; no definite D call. Trimming took off 2 bases at V and 0 bases at J, with 10 bases between the two ends. CDR3 length: 15 residues. Germline CDR1 is LGHNA and CDR2 is YSLEER. The CDR3 here is CASSQRWRANYGYTF. Here the CDR3 DNA reads TGCGCCAGCAGCCAACGGTGGAGAGCTAACTATGGCTACACCTTC.

The chain joins TRBV18 to TRBJ1-1; D remains unclear. From germline, CDR1 is KGHSH and CDR2 LQKENI. The CDR3 extends over 14 amino acids. Between the trimmed V and J ends, which lost 3 bases and 1 base, there was a span of 9 bases. CDR3: CASSPVTGNTEAFF. The CDR3 bases are TGTGCCAGCTCACCCGTTACGGGGAACACTGAAGCTTTCTTT.

The chain joins TRBV5-1 to TRBJ2-5; D is perhaps TRBD1 or TRBD2 (5 bases each). The V gene lost 0 bases and the J gene lost 4 bases, with 10 bases spanning the gap. The CDR3 loop spans 14 amino acids. The germline gives CDR1 SGHRS, CDR2 YFSETQ. CDR3 region: CASSLGLRGETQYF. The CDR3 DNA reads as TGCGCCAGCAGCTTGGGGCTGAGGGGAGAGACCCAGTACTTC.

The chain joins TRBV7-2 to TRBJ1-4; D might be TRBD1 (5 bases). This CDR3 contains 13 residues. V lost 5 bases and J 8 bases, leaving 12 bases between the germline ends. Germline V lookup: CDR1 SGHTA, CDR2 FQGNSA. CDR3 loop: CASSLRVAEKLFF. The CDR3 DNA sequence: TGTGCCAGCAGCCTCAGGGTTGCGGAAAAACTGTTTTTT.

This clone was detected only a few times. V usage is TRBV2 and J usage is TRBJ2-3; 10 bases agree with TRBD2. The V and J ends lost 6 bases and 6 bases, in that order; junction bases with no gene match: 9. The CDR3 totals 15 residues. The germline V gene has CDR1 SNHLY and CDR2 FYNNEI. For the CDR3, the DNA is TGTGCCAGCAGGCTAGGACTAGCGGAAAAGGATACGCAGTATTTT. Protein: CASRLGLAEKDTQYF.

This clone was seen a few times. The chain recombines TRBV14 with TRBJ1-1; 7 bases line up with TRBD1. The J segment lost 8 bases and the V segment lost 2 bases, leaving 5 bases of the junction unmatched. CDR1 SGHDN and CDR2 FVKESK come from the germline V gene. The CDR3 runs to 13 residues. The CDR3, as DNA: TGTGCCAGCAGCCAAAGGGGGCTGCGCGAAGCTTTCTTT. It specifies CASSQRGLREAFF.

V usage is TRBV20-1 and J usage is TRBJ2-1; unclear D gene. The V end was cut by 5 bases, the J end by 3 bases, with 5 bases between. Germline assignment: CDR1 DFQATT and CDR2 SNEGSKA (reference sequence). The CDR3 consists of 11 residues. CDR3 protein: CSAGFYNEQFF. The CDR3 coding sequence is TGCAGTGCTGGGTTCTACAATGAGCAGTTCTTC.

The gene calls are TRBV5-1 and TRBJ2-7; D unclear. Trimming removed 0 bases from V and 7 bases from J, with 17 bases in between. The CDR3 is 15 amino acids. Per the germline V gene, CDR1 is SGHRS and CDR2 is YFSETQ. CDR3 coding DNA: TGCGCCAGCAGCTTGGCTGGGCAAGGCGCTAAAGAGCAGTACTTC. As protein: CASSLAGQGAKEQYF.

V is TRBV23-1 and J is TRBJ1-4; the D gene is possibly TRBD1 (5 bases). TRBV23-1 is designated an ORF whose function remains uncertain. The germline V and J ends were trimmed by 6 bases and 4 bases, with 12 bases remaining between them. This CDR3 has 14 amino acids. CDR3 sequence: CASRPTAINEKLFF. The CDR3 nucleotides read TGCGCCAGCAGGCCGACAGCAATTAATGAAAAACTGTTTTTT.

The V call is TRBV11-3, the J call TRBJ2-5, with D tentatively TRBD2 (7 bases). There are 13 residues in the CDR3. V was shortened by 9 bases and J by 1 base, with 12 bases between the two germline ends. Germline values: CDR1 SGHNT, CDR2 YENEEA. Written as DNA, the CDR3 is TGTGCCAGGATAGGGGGGGCCCAAGAGACCCAGTACTTC. Protein sequence: CARIGGAQETQYF.

The V and J genes are TRBV19 and TRBJ2-7, with 11 bases fitting TRBD2. The CDR3 spans 14 residues. The V gene end was trimmed by 6 bases and the J gene end by 3 bases; junction bases not matched to a gene: 4. Germline CDR1 reads LNHDA; CDR2 reads SQIVND (reference sequence). CDR3: CASSRLAGSYEQYF. In nucleotides, the CDR3 is TGTGCCAGTAGCAGACTAGCGGGAAGCTACGAGCAGTACTTC.